Below, 14 T cell receptor beta chains from the same sample are listed, as sequenced in a study of cytomegalovirus exposure and HLA in healthy donors. The PCR contained 60 Vbeta and 13 Jbeta primers. Profiled with immunoSEQ multiplex PCR; TCRdb holds only in-frame clones, not every one. The sample gives more than 150,000 clones, 80% of which show up once; approximately 2% is in the top ten. Sequencing was performed on PBMCs. The receptors here all came from a woman aged 25 to 39 in good health and CMV-seronegative.

The chain recombines TRBV7-2 with TRBJ2-7; a weak D match, TRBD1 (5 bases). Trimming shortened V by 2 bases and J by 3 bases, and 11 bases separated the two germline ends. Germline V gene data show CDR1 as SGHTA and CDR2 as FQGNSA. This CDR3 region has 14 residues. The CDR3 loop reads CASSLRDSYYEQYF. The CDR3 region has the DNA TGTGCCAGCAGCTTAAGAGACAGCTACTACGAGCAGTACTTC.

The genes are TRBV5-5 and TRBJ1-2; D is perhaps TRBD1 (6 bases). Germline CDR1 reads SGHKS; CDR2 reads YYEKEE (reference sequence). V was cut by 3 bases and J by 4 bases, with 10 bases left in between. The CDR3 runs 13 residues. The CDR3 DNA follows: TGTGCCAGCAGCTCGGACAGCCTCTATGGCTACACCTTC. It yields the protein CASSSDSLYGYTF.

V gene TRBV5-1 combines with J gene TRBJ1-1, with TRBD1 as a possible D gene (6 bases). This CDR3 has 14 residues. The ends were cut back, 0 bases at V and 5 bases at J, with 11 bases in the middle. In germline, CDR1 is SGHRS, CDR2 YFSETQ. Written as DNA, the CDR3 is TGCGCCAGCAGCTTGGCGGGGGGCGGGACTGAAGCTTTCTTT. This translates into CASSLAGGGTEAFF. The whole variable domain, filled in from reference TRBV5-1 and TRBJ1-1, reads KAGVTQTPRYLIKTRGQQVTLSCSPISGHRSVSWYQQTPGQGLQFLFEYFSETQRNKGNFPGRFSGRQFSNSRSEMNVSTLELGDSALYLCASSLAGGGTEAFFGQGTRLTVV.

This chain's CDR3 is CASSLRTGPGEQYF. The CDR3 nucleotides read TGTGCCAGCAGCCTCCGGACAGGGCCAGGGGAGCAGTACTTC. This chain links TRBV27 with TRBJ2-7, with 8 bases that match TRBD1. Germline V gene sequence: CDR1 MNHEY, CDR2 SMNVEV (reference sequence). V trimming: 6 bases; J trimming: 7 bases; junction bases outside the gene matches: 11. This CDR3 is built from 14 residues.

This sequence joins TRBV19 and TRBJ1-5, with D tentatively TRBD1 (6 bases). In germline, CDR1 is LNHDA, CDR2 SQIVND (reference sequence). Trimming removed 5 bases from V and 6 bases from J, with 20 bases in between. The CDR3 length is 16 residues. This CDR3 is CASSGRGETMGQPQHF. CDR3 coding DNA: TGTGCCAGTAGTGGGAGGGGGGAGACAATGGGTCAGCCCCAGCATTTT.

This chain joins TRBV19 and TRBJ2-2; D may be TRBD1 (6 bases). The CDR3 loop spans 15 amino acids. Germline assignment: CDR1 LNHDA and CDR2 SQIVND (reference sequence). The ends were cut back, 5 bases at V and 6 bases at J, with 16 bases in the middle. Here the CDR3 reads CASSRDHRAPGELFF. CDR3 bases: TGTGCCAGTAGTCGAGACCACAGGGCCCCCGGGGAGCTGTTTTTT.

This clone has just one count. V gene TRBV9 combines with J gene TRBJ2-5; 11 nucleotides agree with TRBD1. The CDR3 covers 15 residues. V lost 2 bases to trimming and J lost 5 bases; unmatched junction nucleotides: 5. Germline V CDR1 and CDR2: SGDLS, YYNGEE. CDR3 DNA sequence: TGTGCCAGCAGCGTTGGACAGGGGGCGACGGAGACCCAGTACTTC. Translated, it gives CASSVGQGATETQYF.

The chain uses TRBV29-1 and TRBJ2-7, with D maybe TRBD1 (7 bases). Germline V gives CDR1 SQVTM, CDR2 ANQGSEA. Trimming stripped 7 bases from V and 5 bases from J, with 24 bases between. CDR3 length: 15 amino acids. The CDR3, as DNA: TGCAGCGCGATATGGTTGCGCGGGACAGTCGACGAGCAGTACTTC. It is translated as CSAIWLRGTVDEQYF.

The genes are TRBV7-3 and TRBJ2-3; TRBD1 agrees at 7 bases. CDR3 length: 14 residues. J gave up 0 bases and V 6 bases, and 3 bases lay outside the gene matches. The germline V gene encodes CDR1 SGHTA and CDR2 FQGTGA. CDR3 nucleotide sequence: TGTGCCAGCAGTCGGACAGGCAGCACAGATACGCAGTATTTT. This encodes CASSRTGSTDTQYF. Full variable domain (outside the CDR3, taken from reference TRBV7-3 and TRBJ2-3): GAGVSQTPSNKVTEKGKYVELRCDPISGHTALYWYRQSLGQGPEFLIYFQGTGAADDSGLPNDRFFAVRPEGSVSTLKIQRTERGDSAVYLCASSRTGSTDTQYFGPGTRLTVL.

The rearrangement uses TRBV7-2 and TRBJ2-3, with 8 bases matching TRBD1. Looked up from germline, CDR1 is SGHTA and CDR2 is FQGNSA. There are 16 residues in the CDR3. J lost 2 bases, V lost 1 base, and 5 bases had no gene match. The chain's CDR3 is CASSLVRQGITDTQYF. DNA of the CDR3: TGTGCCAGCAGCTTAGTCCGACAGGGGATCACAGATACGCAGTATTTT.

The CDR3 protein is CASSVRGQGLDSPLHF. The CDR3 DNA reads TGTGCCAGCAGCGTACGGGGACAGGGGCTAGATTCACCCCTCCACTTT. The V gene is TRBV9, the J gene TRBJ1-6, with 10 nucleotides matching TRBD1. This CDR3 contains 16 residues. Trimming removed 1 base from V and 8 bases from J; junction bases left unmatched: 6. Germline-derived CDR1 and CDR2 are SGDLS and YYNGEE. Looking up the rest from reference TRBV9 and TRBJ1-6 gives the full variable domain: DSGVTQTPKHLITATGQRVTLRCSPRSGDLSVYWYQQSLDQGLQFLIQYYNGEERAKGNILERFSAQQFPDLHSELNLSSLELGDSALYFCASSVRGQGLDSPLHFGNGTRLTVT.

V and J are TRBV7-6 and TRBJ2-3, with D possibly TRBD2 on 6 matching bases. V was shortened by 5 bases and J by 2 bases, with 14 bases between the two germline ends. The CDR3 extends over 15 amino acids. CDR1 and CDR2 from the germline V gene are SGHVS and FNYEAQ. The CDR3 bases are TGTGCCAGCAGCCCCCTTGCGGGGATCACAGATACGCAGTATTTT. This gives the protein CASSPLAGITDTQYF.

The CDR3 protein is CASSPDGTGSGTDTQYF. The CDR3 region has the DNA TGTGCCAGCTCACCAGACGGGACAGGGTCCGGCACAGATACGCAGTATTTT. The V gene is TRBV18, the J gene TRBJ2-3, with 9 nucleotides matching TRBD1. The V and J ends lost 2 bases and 1 base, in that order; junction bases with no gene match: 7. CDR1 and CDR2 from the germline V gene are KGHSH and LQKENI. The CDR3 is 17 residues long.

V is TRBV7-8 and J is TRBJ1-5, with 7 bases identical to TRBD1. The length of the CDR3 is 15 residues. Trimming at V came to 2 bases and at J to 5 bases, leaving 6 bases not matched to a gene. CDR1 is SGHVS and CDR2 is FQNEAQ in the germline V gene. CDR3 sequence (DNA): TGTGCCAGCAGCTTAAGGGGGCCGGTACATCAGCCCCAGCATTTT. This codes for CASSLRGPVHQPQHF.